One and the same sample provided the 21 T cell receptor beta chains below, sequenced in a study of blood T cell repertoires in COVID-19. Clones were read by immunoSEQ multiplex PCR, and TCRdb kept only the in-frame ones, dropping some. This table has about 110,000 clones, more than 60% appearing once. Sequencing was carried out using peripheral blood. These receptor sequences come from a man between 65 and 85 years old with active or convalescent COVID-19.

The V gene is TRBV24-1, the J gene TRBJ2-5, with 10 bases matching TRBD1. Germline V CDR1 and CDR2: KGHDR, SFDVKD. The CDR3 extends over 15 amino acids. Trimming cost V 3 bases and J 2 bases; bases outside gene matches: 2. The DNA of the CDR3 is TGTGCCACCAGTGATGGGACAGGGGCTCAAGAGACCCAGTACTTC. Translating gives CATSDGTGAQETQYF.

In its sample, this clone was seen once. The chain is built from TRBV14 and TRBJ1-6; TRBD1 is a possible D gene (6 bases). The germline V and J ends were trimmed by 7 bases and 8 bases, with 18 bases remaining between them. The germline V gene encodes CDR1 SGHDN and CDR2 FVKESK. The CDR3 is 15 amino acids. CDR3 protein: CASKRTQGRYSPLHF. The CDR3 DNA sequence: TGTGCCAGCAAACGGACACAGGGACGTTATTCACCCCTCCACTTT.

The gene calls are TRBV5-5 and TRBJ2-7; D might be TRBD2 (6 bases). The CDR3 covers 13 residues. Germline V CDR1 and CDR2: SGHKS, YYEKEE (reference sequence). V was clipped by 4 bases and J by 2 bases, with 10 bases between them. The CDR3: CASSAGFTYEQYF. The CDR3, as DNA: TGTGCCAGCAGCGCGGGGTTTACCTACGAGCAGTACTTC. The full variable domain, in which reference TRBV5-5 and TRBJ2-7 provide the parts outside the CDR3, is DAGVTQSPTHLIKTRGQQVTLRCSPISGHKSVSWYQQVLGQGPQFIFQYYEKEERGRGNFPDRFSARQFPNYSSELNVNALLLGDSALYLCASSAGFTYEQYFGPGTRLTVT.

This clone was counted only a few times. The chain links TRBV11-2 to TRBJ1-1; possible D gene TRBD1, 6 bases. CDR1 is SGHAT and CDR2 is FQNNGV in the germline V gene. V was pared by 6 bases and J by 7 bases, with 9 bases between. The CDR3 contains 11 residues. CDR3 coding DNA: TGTGCCAGCAGGGTGGACAGTGAAGCTTTCTTT. Translating it yields CASRVDSEAFF.

The chain carries TRBV19 and TRBJ2-7, with 9 bases identical to TRBD1. V lost 5 bases, J lost 3 bases, and 5 bases stayed unmatched. Germline CDR1 LNHDA, CDR2 SQIVND (reference sequence). The CDR3 length is 14 residues. The chain's CDR3 is CASSPTGGVYEQYF. The CDR3 coding sequence is TGTGCCAGTAGTCCGACAGGGGGGGTCTACGAGCAGTACTTC.

This rearrangement joins TRBV7-3 to TRBJ2-1; 9 nucleotides agree with TRBD2. Germline lookup yields CDR1 SGHTA and CDR2 FQGTGA. The trim removed 2 bases at V and 6 bases at J, leaving 8 bases unmatched. The CDR3 extends over 16 amino acids. The CDR3 DNA is TGTGCCAGCAGCTTAGGCGGGAGGGCCCGGGTCAATGAGCAGTTCTTC. Translated: CASSLGGRARVNEQFF.

CDR3 in DNA: TGCGCCAGCATGGGGGGAGGGGAGGACACCGGGGAGCTGTTTTTT. Amino acids: CASMGGGEDTGELFF. The genes are TRBV4-1 and TRBJ2-2; 7 nucleotides agree with TRBD2. V lost 7 bases, J lost 3 bases, and 8 bases stayed unmatched. CDR1 and CDR2 from the germline V gene are MGHRA and YSYEKL. This CDR3 contains 15 residues.

The chain combines TRBV10-3 with TRBJ2-4; 9 bases align to TRBD1. V lost 6 bases and J lost 4; bases outside the gene matches: 4. Germline V gene data show CDR1 as ENHRY and CDR2 as SYGVKD. The CDR3 is made up of 14 amino acids. Here the CDR3 DNA reads TGTGCCATCAGCCCGGGACAGGGAAAAAACATTCAGTACTTC. Its protein is CAISPGQGKNIQYF.

The V gene is TRBV6-1, the J gene TRBJ1-3, with D unresolved. With 0 bases removed from V and 1 base from J, the gap between germline ends came to 10 bases. This CDR3 comprises 16 residues. Germline V gene data show CDR1 as MNHNS and CDR2 as SASEGT. The CDR3 coding sequence is TGTGCCAGCAGTGAAGCGGGCCCTTGGTCTGGAAACACCATATATTTT. Amino acids: CASSEAGPWSGNTIYF.

This clone was recorded a few times. The chain employs TRBV5-5 and TRBJ2-7; 8 bases align to TRBD2. J was trimmed by 5 bases and V by 4 bases; bases with no gene match: 5. This CDR3 has 13 residues. Germline assignment: CDR1 SGHKS and CDR2 YYEKEE (reference sequence). CDR3 sequence reads: CASSPGGRDEQYF. As DNA, the CDR3 is TGTGCCAGCAGCCCGGGAGGGAGGGACGAGCAGTACTTC.

The chain joins TRBV2 to TRBJ2-1, with 13 bases identical to TRBD2. CDR3 length: 19 amino acids. The V gene end was trimmed by 8 bases and the J gene end by 3 bases; junction bases not matched to a gene: 16. Germline-derived CDR1 and CDR2 are SNHLY and FYNNEI. CDR3 amino acids: CASCPFTSGRGGGYNEQFF. CDR3 sequence (DNA): TGTGCCAGCTGCCCATTCACTAGCGGGAGGGGAGGGGGCTACAATGAGCAGTTCTTC.

In its sample, this clone was seen once. The chain carries TRBV9 and TRBJ2-3; tentatively, D is TRBD2 (6 bases). The CDR3 totals 15 residues. V was trimmed by 3 bases and J by 6 bases, leaving 17 bases between them. The germline V gene has CDR1 SGDLS and CDR2 YYNGEE. In DNA form, the CDR3 reads TGTGCCAGCAGCGGGGACGGGGGTCCAGGGGATACGCAGTATTTT. This sequence encodes CASSGDGGPGDTQYF.

The V gene is TRBV6-6, the J gene TRBJ1-5; D is uncertain. V lost 7 bases and J lost 3, with 7 bases in between. From germline, CDR1 is MNHNY and CDR2 SVGAGI (reference sequence). The CDR3 covers 12 residues. The CDR3 DNA reads as TGTGCCAGCATCGGGGACAATCAGCCCCAGCATTTT. Its protein product is CASIGDNQPQHF.

The chain has TRBV27 and TRBJ2-2; 13 bases align to TRBD2. Germline V CDR1 and CDR2: MNHEY, SMNVEV (reference sequence). V lost 0 bases to trimming and J lost 7 bases; unmatched junction nucleotides: 5. The CDR3 length is 17 residues. The DNA of the CDR3 is TGTGCCAGCAGTTTATCAACTAGCGGGGGGGCCATCGGGGAGCTGTTTTTT. Protein: CASSLSTSGGAIGELFF.

Written as DNA, the CDR3 is TGTGCCAGCAAGGACAGGGGGCTTGATGAAAAACTGTTTTTT. Translation gives CASKDRGLDEKLFF. This rearrangement joins TRBV6-5 to TRBJ1-4; TRBD1 matches 11 bases. This CDR3 comprises 14 residues. Germline lookup yields CDR1 MNHEY and CDR2 SVGAGI. V lost 7 bases, J lost 6 bases, and 4 bases stayed unmatched.

Only one count was recorded for this clone. The CDR3 nucleotides are TGTGCCAGCAGTGGACTTGGTAGCAATCAGCCCCAGCATTTT. This encodes CASSGLGSNQPQHF. The rearrangement uses TRBV2 and TRBJ1-5, with D uncertain. Trimming removed 4 bases at V and 0 bases at J, with 7 bases between. CDR1 and CDR2 from the germline V gene are SNHLY and FYNNEI. CDR3 size: 14 residues. The full variable domain, in which reference TRBV2 and TRBJ1-5 provide the parts outside the CDR3, is EPEVTQTPSHQVTQMGQEVILRCVPISNHLYFYWYRQILGQKVEFLVSFYNNEISEKSEIFDDQFSVERPDGSNFTLKIRSTKLEDSAMYFCASSGLGSNQPQHFGDGTRLSIL.

The chain recombines TRBV5-6 with TRBJ2-1; 11 nucleotides match TRBD2. Germline CDR1 reads SGHDT; CDR2 reads YYEEEE. This CDR3 is built from 17 residues. After removal of 0 bases from V and 7 bases from J, the junction contained 9 bases not matched to a gene. The CDR3 DNA reads as TGTGCCAGCAGCTTGGACCAACTAGCGGGAGTTGCTAATGAGCAGTTCTTC. It is translated as CASSLDQLAGVANEQFF. Full variable domain (remainder filled in from reference TRBV5-6 and TRBJ2-1): DAGVTQSPTHLIKTRGQQVTLRCSPKSGHDTVSWYQQALGQGPQFIFQYYEEEERQRGNFPDRFSGHQFPNYSSELNVNALLLGDSALYLCASSLDQLAGVANEQFFGPGTRLTVL.

The chain joins TRBV6-6 to TRBJ1-3, with unresolved D. V lost 4 bases to trimming and J lost 0 bases, with 10 bases between them. The CDR3 runs 15 residues. The germline gives CDR1 MNHNY, CDR2 SVGAGI (reference sequence). CDR3 protein: CASSSGSSSGNTIYF. The CDR3 coding sequence is TGTGCCAGCAGTTCGGGGTCAAGCTCTGGAAACACCATATATTTT.

This chain uses TRBV11-2 with TRBJ2-2; TRBD1 matches at 8 bases. Per germline, CDR1 SGHAT and CDR2 FQNNGV. The CDR3 has 15 residues. V shed 5 bases, J shed 7 bases, and the junction held 9 bases outside the gene matches. The CDR3 sequence is CASSPRTGQIGELFF. CDR3 DNA sequence: TGTGCCAGCAGCCCGCGGACAGGGCAAATCGGGGAGCTGTTTTTT.

In DNA form, the CDR3 reads TGCGCCAGCAGCTTGGCGGCGGGAGGAACCGGGGAGCTGTTTTTT. Translating gives CASSLAAGGTGELFF. J is TRBJ2-2 and V is TRBV5-1, with 8 bases that match TRBD2. V gave up 0 bases and J gave up 5 bases; unmatched junction bases: 3. The germline V gene has CDR1 SGHRS and CDR2 YFSETQ. CDR3 size: 15 residues.

Written as DNA, the CDR3 is TGTGCCAGCAGCCTTGGACAGGGCGGCGGCTACACCTTC. Translated, it gives CASSLGQGGGYTF. The rearrangement links TRBV7-8 to TRBJ1-2; 8 bases match TRBD1. Per the germline V gene, CDR1 is SGHVS and CDR2 is FQNEAQ. CDR3 length: 13 residues. Trimming removed 5 bases from V and 8 bases from J; junction bases left unmatched: 7. The full variable domain, completed using reference TRBV7-8 and TRBJ1-2, is GAGVSQSPRYKVAKRGQDVALRCDPISGHVSLFWYQQALGQGPEFLTYFQNEAQLDKSGLPSDRFFAERPEGSVSTLKIQRTQQEDSAVYLCASSLGQGGGYTFGSGTRLTVV.